These T cell receptor beta chains were read from a single sample in a study of T cells expressing NK-cell markers. No DNA is given; TCRdb re-called the 5' RACE reads and lists each CDR3 protein once. The listing contains about 460,000 distinct CDR3 sequences. Input material: blood T cells: a sorted CD56 or NKG2C T cell subset, CD4+ or CD8+ T cells, or bulk PBMC T cells (not recorded which). These receptors were taken from a woman aged 50 to 65 in good health. Each CDR3 is given with its conserved first and last residue. The order of the fields is V gene, J gene, CDR3 protein.

TRBV20-1	TRBJ2-1	CSARVAGRFYNEQFF
TRBV11-3	TRBJ2-2	CASSLAVITGELFF
TRBV2	TRBJ2-1	CANGGSLGEQFF
TRBV4-1	TRBJ2-3	CASSEGGGRSTDTQYF
TRBV18	TRBJ1-1	CASSPSVARNTEAFF
TRBV10-2	TRBJ2-7	CASSLAGARNDEQYF
TRBV24-1	TRBJ2-1	CATKGQGGGGRGTYNEQFF
TRBV7-8	TRBJ1-1	CASSRARVRNTEAFF
TRBV5-1	TRBJ2-2	CASSSMGRTGSQGTGELFF
TRBV27	TRBJ2-1	CASNPRDYILGEQFF
TRBV24-1	TRBJ2-1	CATSDPGPDEQFF
TRBV15	TRBJ2-5	CATSPTGTRRETQYF
TRBV5-1	TRBJ1-1	CASSPQITSGTLGTEAFF
TRBV20-1	TRBJ1-4	CSVTGADEKLFF
TRBV6-1	TRBJ2-2	CASSISGKRTGELFF
TRBV4-2	TRBJ2-1	CASSVDRGTYNEQFF
TRBV5-1	TRBJ2-1	CASSLERAANNEQFF
TRBV6-6	TRBJ1-1	CASSLDGQEAFF
TRBV6-1	TRBJ2-7	CASRIDRGTREQYF
TRBV5-1	TRBJ2-2	CASNSLGTGELFF
TRBV7-7	TRBJ2-1	CASSFSGEPGQGQFF
TRBV9	TRBJ2-7	CASSPGGGRSYEQYF
TRBV6-1	TRBJ1-1	CASSDETVNTEAFF
TRBV5-1	TRBJ1-1	CASSLGGWNEAFF
TRBV10-2	TRBJ2-5	CASSEDRLTTQYF
TRBV7-9	TRBJ2-1	CASSLGGLAGVEPNEQFF
TRBV6-2/TRBV6-3	TRBJ2-3	CASSPTAGDTQYF
TRBV7-6	TRBJ2-3	CASSSRGADTDTQYF
TRBV6-5	TRBJ2-1	CASRLSGLSSYNEQFF
TRBV6-1	TRBJ2-1	CASSEAGLAGNEQFF
TRBV5-1	TRBJ2-1	CASSLARLAGINEQFF
TRBV7-6	TRBJ2-3	CASSLEGGQHTDTQYF
TRBV20-1	TRBJ1-1	CSARDMQARGIEAFF
TRBV20-1	TRBJ2-1	CSARGMTTYYNEQFF
TRBV12-3/TRBV12-4	TRBJ2-1	CASSYHGERTEQFF
TRBV20-1	TRBJ2-7	CSADGVEGSYEQYF
TRBV11-3	TRBJ2-2	CASSVVGGTVGELFF
TRBV12-3/TRBV12-4	TRBJ2-3	CASSSVGATDTQYF
TRBV12-3/TRBV12-4	TRBJ2-2	CASSPFPAGANGELFF
TRBV12-3/TRBV12-4	TRBJ2-3	CASRDTGAPDTQYF
TRBV2	TRBJ2-5	CASRRSWGETQYF
TRBV5-1	TRBJ1-2	CASSLAGQGNYGYTF
TRBV20-1	TRBJ2-1	CSARGLAGGGRQFF
TRBV11-2	TRBJ1-2	CASSQDPGWGYTF
TRBV12-3/TRBV12-4	TRBJ2-1	CASSFSSVEQFF
TRBV5-1	TRBJ2-5	CASSLGQGAEETQYF
TRBV6-1	TRBJ1-2	CASSEAPGNYGYTF
TRBV3-1	TRBJ2-5	CASSRPTDREETQYF